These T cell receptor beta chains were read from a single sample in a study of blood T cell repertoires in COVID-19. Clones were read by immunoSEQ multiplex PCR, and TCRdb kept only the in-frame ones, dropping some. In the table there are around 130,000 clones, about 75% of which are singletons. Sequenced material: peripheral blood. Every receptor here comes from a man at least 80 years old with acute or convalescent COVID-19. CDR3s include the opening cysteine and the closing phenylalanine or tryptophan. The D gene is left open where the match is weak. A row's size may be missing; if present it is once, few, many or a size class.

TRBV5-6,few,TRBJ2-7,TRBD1,CASSLGQGVVEQYF,TGTGCCAGCAGCTTGGGGCAGGGGGTAGTCGAGCAGTACTTC
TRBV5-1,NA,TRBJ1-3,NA,CASREGSFSGNTIYF,TGCGCCAGCAGGGAGGGGTCCTTCTCTGGAAACACCATATATTTT
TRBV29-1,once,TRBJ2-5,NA,CSVEGGGTQYF,TGCAGCGTTGAAGGAGGAGGAACCCAGTACTTC
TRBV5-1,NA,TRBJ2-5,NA,CASSLSGGTQETQYF,TGCGCCAGCAGCTTGTCGGGGGGCACTCAAGAGACCCAGTACTTC
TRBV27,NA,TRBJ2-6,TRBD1,CASSPWTGSGANVLTF,TGTGCCAGCAGTCCGTGGACAGGGTCCGGGGCCAACGTCCTGACTTTC
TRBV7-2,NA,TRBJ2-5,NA,CASSLERKETQYF,TGTGCCAGCAGCTTAGAGAGAAAAGAGACCCAGTACTTC
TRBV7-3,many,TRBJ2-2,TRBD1,CASRSGTGRTGELFF,TGTGCCAGCAGGTCCGGGACAGGGCGCACCGGGGAGCTGTTTTTT
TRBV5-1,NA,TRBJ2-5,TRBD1,CASSLATGTGGGETQYF,TGCGCCAGCAGCTTGGCTACCGGGACAGGGGGTGGAGAGACCCAGTACTTC
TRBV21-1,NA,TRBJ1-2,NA,CASPSKRGVGYGYTF,TGTGCCAGTCCTAGCAAGCGGGGGGTTGGGTATGGCTACACCTTC
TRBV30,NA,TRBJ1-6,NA,CAWTFQVSSYNSPLHF,TGTGCCTGGACATTCCAAGTCAGCTCCTATAATTCACCCCTCCACTTT
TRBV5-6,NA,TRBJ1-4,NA,CASSLALTGGGEKLFF,TGTGCCAGCAGCTTGGCTTTGACAGGAGGTGGTGAAAAACTGTTTTTT
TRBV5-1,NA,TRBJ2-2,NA,CASSFLSGGELFF,TGCGCCAGCAGCTTCCTAAGTGGCGGGGAGCTGTTTTTT
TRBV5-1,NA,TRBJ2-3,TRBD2,CASSFLAGDSTDTQYF,TGCGCCAGCAGCTTCTTAGCGGGGGATAGCACAGATACGCAGTATTTT
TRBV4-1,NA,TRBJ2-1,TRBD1,CASSQGLLLGTGVYNEQFF,TGCGCCAGCAGCCAAGGGCTTCTCCTTGGGACAGGGGTATACAATGAGCAGTTCTTC
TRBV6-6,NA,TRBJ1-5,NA,CASTYLGQLNQPQHF,TGTGCCAGCACTTACCTTGGACAGCTCAATCAGCCCCAGCATTTT
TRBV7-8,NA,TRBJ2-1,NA,CATFLGTVDLNEQFF,TGTGCCACCTTCCTTGGGACTGTGGACCTTAATGAGCAGTTCTTC
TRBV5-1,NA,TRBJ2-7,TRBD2,CASGLAGGHGYEQYF,TGCGCCAGCGGACTAGCGGGGGGTCACGGCTACGAGCAGTACTTC
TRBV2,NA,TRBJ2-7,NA,CASRTARYEQYF,TGTGCCAGTCGGACAGCCAGATACGAGCAGTACTTC
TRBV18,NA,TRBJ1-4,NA,CASSPVGGVGEKLFF,TGTGCCAGCTCACCTGTCGGAGGAGTCGGTGAAAAACTGTTTTTT
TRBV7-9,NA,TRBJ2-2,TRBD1,CASSLRDRGTGELFF,TGTGCCAGCAGCTTACGGGACAGGGGCACCGGGGAGCTGTTTTTT
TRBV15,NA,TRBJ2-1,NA,CATSLRLRGKEQFF,TGTGCCACCAGCTTACGATTACGGGGTAAGGAGCAGTTCTTC
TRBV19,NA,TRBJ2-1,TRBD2,CASSKPGLAGGVINEQFF,TGTGCCAGTAGTAAACCGGGACTAGCGGGGGGAGTAATAAATGAGCAGTTCTTC
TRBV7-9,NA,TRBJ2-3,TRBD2,CASSQTSGNTDTQYF,TGTGCCAGCAGCCAGACTAGCGGGAACACAGATACGCAGTATTTT
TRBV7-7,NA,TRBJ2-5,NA,CASSLAGTSGETQYF,TGTGCCAGCAGCTTAGCTGGCACCTCTGGAGAGACCCAGTACTTC
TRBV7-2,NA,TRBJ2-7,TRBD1,CASSTDRGAWNEQYF,TGTGCCAGCAGCACGGACAGGGGAGCTTGGAACGAGCAGTACTTC
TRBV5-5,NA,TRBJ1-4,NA,CASRRTGNEKLFF,TGTGCCAGCCGGCGTACAGGGAATGAAAAACTGTTTTTT
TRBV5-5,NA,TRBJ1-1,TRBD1,CASSWGGQGLAEAFF,TGTGCCAGCAGCTGGGGGGGACAGGGTCTGGCTGAAGCTTTCTTT
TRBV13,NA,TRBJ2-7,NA,CASSLGHVDYEQYF,TGTGCCAGCAGCTTAGGCCATGTAGACTACGAGCAGTACTTC
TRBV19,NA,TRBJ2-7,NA,CASSISQGSYEQYF,TGTGCCAGTAGTATATCTCAGGGCTCCTACGAGCAGTACTTC
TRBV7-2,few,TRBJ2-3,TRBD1,CASSLALGQGAADTQYF,TGTGCCAGCAGCTTAGCGCTTGGGCAGGGGGCAGCAGATACGCAGTATTTT
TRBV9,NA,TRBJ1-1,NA,CASSVEVGGNTEAFF,TGTGCCAGCAGCGTAGAGGTCGGAGGGAACACTGAAGCTTTCTTT
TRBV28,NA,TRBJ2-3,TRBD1,CASNKQGVSSGTQYF,TGTGCCAGCAATAAACAGGGGGTATCCTCGGGTACGCAGTATTTT
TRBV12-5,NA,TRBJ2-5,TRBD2,CASGLVRGGRARGETQYF,TGTGCTAGTGGTTTGGTACGAGGAGGGAGGGCACGGGGGGAGACCCAGTACTTC
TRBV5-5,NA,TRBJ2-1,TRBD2,CASSLAVAGGPRNEQFF,TGTGCCAGCAGCTTGGCCGTAGCGGGGGGGCCAAGGAATGAGCAGTTCTTC
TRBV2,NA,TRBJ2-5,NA,CASSVSVQETQYF,TGTGCCAGCAGTGTGTCGGTCCAAGAGACCCAGTACTTC
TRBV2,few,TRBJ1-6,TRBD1,CASSERTGSSYNSPLHF,TGTGCCAGCAGTGAACGGACAGGAAGCTCCTATAATTCACCCCTCCACTTT
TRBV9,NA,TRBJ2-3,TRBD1,CASAPGQSTDTQYF,TGTGCCAGCGCCCCGGGACAGAGCACAGATACGCAGTATTTT
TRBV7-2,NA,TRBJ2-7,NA,CASSLPGFSYEQYF,TGTGCCAGCAGCTTACCGGGATTCTCCTACGAGCAGTACTTC
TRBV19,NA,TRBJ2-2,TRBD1,CASSTGGIGNTGELFF,TGTGCCAGTAGTACAGGGGGTATTGGGAATACCGGGGAGCTGTTTTTT
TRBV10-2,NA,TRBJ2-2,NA,CASRTDRTNTGELFF,TGCGCCAGCAGGACGGACAGAACGAACACCGGGGAGCTGTTTTTT
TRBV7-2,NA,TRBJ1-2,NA,CASSLEGAQGNGYTF,TGTGCCAGCAGCTTAGAAGGCGCGCAGGGGAATGGCTACACCTTC
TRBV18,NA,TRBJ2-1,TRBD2,CASSPLLADEYNEQFF,TGTGCCAGCTCACCGTTACTAGCGGACGAATACAATGAGCAGTTCTTC
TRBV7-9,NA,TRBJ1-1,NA,CASSLEGGTEAFF,TGTGCCAGCAGCTTAGAAGGGGGCACTGAAGCTTTCTTT
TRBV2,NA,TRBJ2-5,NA,CASSLIGALGLGTQYF,TGTGCCAGCAGCCTGATAGGGGCCTTGGGTTTGGGGACCCAGTACTTC
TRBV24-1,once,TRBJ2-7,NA,CATSDPGFEQYF,TGTGCCACCAGTGATCCGGGGTTCGAGCAGTACTTC
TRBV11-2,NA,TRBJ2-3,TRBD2,CASSGPGLAGTDTQYF,TGTGCCAGCAGCGGCCCAGGACTAGCGGGGACGGATACGCAGTATTTT
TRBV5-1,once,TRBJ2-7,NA,CASSSSEQDGTYEQYF,TGCGCCAGCAGCTCCTCCGAACAGGACGGAACCTACGAGCAGTACTTC
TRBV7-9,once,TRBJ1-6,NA,CASSLGDRSNSPLHF,TGTGCCAGCAGCTTAGGAGACAGATCAAATTCACCCCTCCACTTT
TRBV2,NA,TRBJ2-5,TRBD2,CASSENSGGGQETQYF,TGTGCCAGCAGTGAAAATAGCGGGGGAGGCCAAGAGACCCAGTACTTC
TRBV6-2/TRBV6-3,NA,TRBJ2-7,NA,CASSRNLQGGEQYF,TGTGCCAGCAGTCGCAACCTACAGGGTGGCGAGCAGTACTTC
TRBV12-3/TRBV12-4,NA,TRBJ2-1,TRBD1,CASRGQGFDEQFF,TGTGCCAGCAGGGGACAGGGGTTCGATGAGCAGTTCTTC
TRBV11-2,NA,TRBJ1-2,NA,CASSRGTSSNYGYTF,TGTGCCAGCAGCCGTGGGACATCCTCTAACTATGGCTACACCTTC
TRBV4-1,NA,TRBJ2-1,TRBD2,CASSHPGGLGEQFF,TGCGCCAGCAGCCACCCGGGAGGACTAGGTGAGCAGTTCTTC
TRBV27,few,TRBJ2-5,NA,CASSFVGPGETQYF,TGTGCCAGCAGTTTTGTGGGGCCCGGGGAGACCCAGTACTTC
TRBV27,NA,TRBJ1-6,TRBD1,CASSPTIPGGRGYSPLHF,TGTGCCAGCAGTCCCACAATCCCCGGGGGCAGGGGGTATTCACCCCTCCACTTT